The 24 T cell receptor beta chains reported below all come from one sample, sequenced in a study of T-cell reconstitution after alpha-beta-depleted transplantation in children. Unique molecular identifiers were built into the TCRbeta library. TCRdb processed the PCR reads anew with MiXCR; each CDR3 protein has one entry. This table holds 580,000 or so distinct CDR3 sequences, around 23% found once. The sample in question was PBMCs, mostly from graft donor cells, obtained 360 days after TCRalphabeta/CD19-depleted stem cell transplant. The source of these receptors is a boy under two years old who had a stem cell transplant for acute myeloid leukemia, so the T cells may come from the graft donor.

This clonotype has just a few counts. V is TRBV20-1 and J is TRBJ1-5; D gene uncertain. V lost 3 bases and J lost 0, with 9 bases in between. The CDR3 is 14 amino acids. Germline-derived CDR1 and CDR2 are DFQATT and SNEGSKA (reference sequence). This chain's CDR3 is CSASYGDSNQPQHF. CDR3 sequence (DNA): TGCAGTGCTAGCTATGGGGATAGCAATCAGCCCCAGCATTTT.

This clonotype has at least ten counts. V is TRBV29-1 and J is TRBJ2-1; D may be TRBD2 (6 bases). Germline V CDR1 and CDR2: SQVTM, ANQGSEA. CDR3 length equals 14 residues. V lost 3 bases and J 4 bases, leaving 13 bases between the germline ends. The CDR3 nucleotides read TGCAGCGTTGAGGAAGGGAGGACTTACAATGAGCAGTTCTTC. Translated, it gives CSVEEGRTYNEQFF.

The chain carries TRBV20-1 and TRBJ2-5; TRBD2 agrees at 8 bases. The germline V gene encodes CDR1 DFQATT and CDR2 SNEGSKA (reference sequence). This CDR3 contains 15 residues. Unmatched junction bases numbered 6, after V lost 0 bases and J lost 3 bases. The CDR3 nucleotides are TGCAGTGCTAGAGAGCCCCGGGGGGGCAAAGAGACCCAGTACTTC. Translated, it gives CSAREPRGGKETQYF.

This clonotype showed up many times. In DNA form, the CDR3 reads TGTGCCAGCACCGTTGGTAAAAACTATGGCTACACCTTC. Translated: CASTVGKNYGYTF. This chain links TRBV12-3 or TRBV12-4 with TRBJ1-2; D not resolved. There are 13 residues in the CDR3. The germline V and J ends were trimmed by 7 bases and 2 bases, with 11 bases remaining between them.

The V gene is TRBV12-3 or TRBV12-4, the J gene TRBJ2-6; D may be TRBD1 or TRBD2 (6 bases each). The CDR3 extends over 19 amino acids. V lost 3 bases and J 0 bases, leaving 18 bases between the germline ends. The chain's CDR3 is CASSFPRGPWSSGANVLTF. CDR3 DNA: TGTGCCAGCAGTTTCCCACGGGGGCCCTGGAGCTCTGGGGCCAACGTCCTGACTTTC.

Points on this clonotype: Germline and junction disagree at one end, which may indicate a read error. For the CDR3, the DNA is TGTGCCAGCAGACTAGGACGGACCGGGGAGCTGTATTTT. Protein product: CASRLGRTGELYF. The genes are TRBV6-1 and TRBJ2-2, with D possibly matching TRBD2 (5 bases). Germline assignment: CDR1 MNHNS and CDR2 SASEGT. This CDR3 is built from 13 residues.

The V and J genes are TRBV11-1 and TRBJ2-1, with TRBD2 matching 10 bases. The CDR3 is made up of 18 amino acids. Germline V gene sequence: CDR1 SGHAT, CDR2 FQDESV (reference sequence). Trimming took 3 bases from V and 2 from J; bases not matched to a gene: 10. The chain's CDR3 is CASSFPTHSGGTYNEQFF. The CDR3 DNA is TGTGCCAGCAGCTTCCCAACCCATAGCGGGGGGACCTACAATGAGCAGTTCTTC.

The sample holds many counts of this clonotype. This rearrangement joins TRBV10-3 to TRBJ2-5, with D perhaps given as TRBD1 or TRBD2 (7 bases each). This CDR3 has 14 amino acids. V lost 8 bases, J lost 5 bases, and 18 bases lay in between. The germline gives CDR1 ENHRY, CDR2 SYGVKD. The CDR3 reads CAIGARGGMETQYF. The CDR3 DNA reads TGTGCCATCGGGGCCAGGGGGGGGATGGAGACCCAGTACTTC.

This clonotype was seen only a few times. This chain uses TRBV6-2 or TRBV6-3 with TRBJ2-7, with D possibly matching TRBD1 (6 bases). This CDR3 is built from 15 residues. In germline, CDR1 is MNHEY, CDR2 SVGEGT. V was trimmed by 6 bases and J by 1 base, leaving 16 bases between them. The chain's CDR3 is CASSLGQRASYEQYF. CDR3 DNA: TGTGCCAGCAGCTTAGGACAGCGCGCATCCTACGAGCAGTACTTC.

The chain is built from TRBV7-2 and TRBJ2-7; unclear D gene. V was clipped by 0 bases and J by 9 bases, with 12 bases between them. CDR1 is SGHTA and CDR2 is FQGNSA in the germline V gene. This CDR3 is built from 13 residues. The CDR3 DNA sequence: TGTGCCAGCAGCTTAGCGGTGTCGGCGGTGCAGTACTTC. Its translation is CASSLAVSAVQYF.

The chain has TRBV2 and TRBJ2-3; 14 nucleotides agree with TRBD2. Trimming at V came to 4 bases and at J to 4 bases, leaving 10 bases not matched to a gene. This CDR3 is 18 amino acids long. Germline CDR1 SNHLY, CDR2 FYNNEI. The CDR3: CASSVIGSGLAGADTQYF. CDR3 in DNA: TGTGCCAGCAGTGTTATTGGGTCGGGACTAGCGGGGGCAGATACGCAGTATTTT.

This clonotype has a handful of counts. The chain uses TRBV5-1 and TRBJ2-2; D is unresolved. V was shortened by 4 bases and J by 4 bases, with 11 bases between the two germline ends. This CDR3 contains 14 residues. From germline, CDR1 is SGHRS and CDR2 YFSETQ. Here the CDR3 reads CASSILDGTGELFF. The CDR3 DNA follows: TGCGCCAGCAGCATTCTCGACGGCACCGGGGAGCTGTTTTTT.

The chain employs TRBV5-5 and TRBJ2-1; 9 positions agree with TRBD2. CDR1 SGHKS and CDR2 YYEKEE come from the germline V gene (reference sequence). The CDR3 sequence is 15 residues long. The trim removed 4 bases at V and 9 bases at J, leaving 11 bases unmatched. The CDR3 region has the DNA TGTGCCAGCAGCCCCGAGTTAGCGGGGGTGGTTGAGCAGTTCTTC. Translation: CASSPELAGVVEQFF.

This clonotype appeared many times. CDR3 in amino acids: CASSYWLAQRTGELFF. The CDR3 region has the DNA TGTGCCAGCAGTTACTGGCTAGCGCAGAGAACCGGGGAGCTGTTTTTT. J is TRBJ2-2 and V is TRBV6-2 or TRBV6-3; TRBD2 might be the D (6 bases). The V and J ends lost 1 base and 5 bases respectively, with 14 bases between them. The CDR3 contains 16 residues. Germline assignment: CDR1 MNHEY and CDR2 SVGEGT.

The V and J genes are TRBV7-9 and TRBJ2-2; D may match TRBD1 or TRBD2 (5 bases each). Germline V gives CDR1 SEHNR, CDR2 FQNEAQ (reference sequence). There are 14 residues in the CDR3. The germline V and J ends were trimmed by 4 bases and 7 bases, with 13 bases remaining between them. The CDR3 region has the DNA TGTGCCAGCAGCTCGTCCGGGGCCCGCGGGGAGCTGTTTTTT. As protein: CASSSSGARGELFF.

This clonotype showed up many times. The CDR3 spells CASSLDGGTEYEQYV. For the CDR3, the DNA is TGTGCCAGCAGCTTAGATGGGGGGACAGAATACGAGCAGTACGTC. The V call is TRBV7-2, the J call TRBJ2-7; perhaps TRBD1 as D (7 bases). The CDR3 extends over 15 amino acids. CDR1 is SGHTA and CDR2 is FQGNSA in the germline V gene. The ends were cut back, 1 base at V and 4 bases at J, with 14 bases in the middle.

This clonotype was detected ten times or more. The rearrangement joins TRBV20-1 to TRBJ2-3; D remains unclear. The CDR3 spans 13 residues. From germline, CDR1 is DFQATT and CDR2 SNEGSKA (reference sequence). Trimming took 3 bases from V and 0 from J, leaving 7 bases between them. DNA of the CDR3: TGCAGTGCTAGGGAAGGGAGCACAGATACGCAGTATTTT. Its translation is CSAREGSTDTQYF.

This clonotype was observed a handful of times. The gene calls are TRBV29-1 and TRBJ1-1; no clear D. The CDR3 length is 13 residues. The V end was cut by 0 bases, the J end by 2 bases, with 7 bases between. The V gene's germline CDR1 is SQVTM and CDR2 ANQGSEA. CDR3 sequence (DNA): TGCAGCGTTGAAGAGGGCTTTAACACTGAAGCTTTCTTT. It specifies CSVEEGFNTEAFF.

This clonotype appeared many times. This CDR3 is CASSPDLGPAGSYEQYF. DNA of the CDR3: TGTGCCAGCAGTCCCGACCTGGGCCCCGCGGGTTCCTACGAGCAGTACTTC. V is TRBV12-3 or TRBV12-4 and J is TRBJ2-7; D might be TRBD2 (5 bases). This CDR3 is built from 17 residues. The V end lost 5 bases, the J end lost 1 base, and 21 bases lay between the germline ends.

This rearrangement joins TRBV4-1 to TRBJ2-2; 9 nucleotides line up with TRBD2. V dropped 3 bases and J dropped 5; count of bases not matched to a gene: 10. This CDR3 is built from 17 residues. Germline CDR1 is MGHRA and CDR2 is YSYEKL. CDR3: CASSQRSGLAPTGELFF. The CDR3 DNA reads as TGCGCCAGCAGCCAGAGATCCGGACTAGCGCCAACCGGGGAGCTGTTTTTT.

V is TRBV20-1 and J is TRBJ2-3; no clear D gene. The V end was cut by 4 bases, the J end by 2 bases, with 7 bases between. The CDR3 runs 12 residues. Germline V gives CDR1 DFQATT, CDR2 SNEGSKA (reference sequence). CDR3 protein: CSAIDLTDTQYF. CDR3 in DNA: TGCAGTGCTATTGACCTCACAGATACGCAGTATTTT.

The genes are TRBV5-1 and TRBJ2-1; TRBD1 agrees at 8 bases. The CDR3 is 15 amino acids. The V gene end was trimmed by 4 bases and the J gene end by 6 bases; junction bases not matched to a gene: 9. Per the germline V gene, CDR1 is SGHRS and CDR2 is YFSETQ. The CDR3 bases are TGCGCCAGCAGCACCCGACAGGGGCAGGGCAATGAGCAGTTCTTC. Translated: CASSTRQGQGNEQFF. Combining the CDR3 with reference TRBV5-1 and TRBJ2-1 gives the whole variable domain KAGVTQTPRYLIKTRGQQVTLSCSPISGHRSVSWYQQTPGQGLQFLFEYFSETQRNKGNFPGRFSGRQFSNSRSEMNVSTLELGDSALYLCASSTRQGQGNEQFFGPGTRLTVL.

The CDR3 here is CSADRTGTLIGNSPLHF. CDR3 sequence (DNA): TGCAGTGCTGACCGAACCGGGACCCTAATTGGGAATTCACCCCTCCACTTT. This chain links TRBV20-1 with TRBJ1-6; D perhaps matches TRBD1 (5 bases). The CDR3 contains 17 residues. The V end was cut by 5 bases, the J end by 7 bases, with 24 bases between. CDR1 and CDR2 (germline): DFQATT, SNEGSKA (reference sequence).

The chain links TRBV18 to TRBJ2-6; no reliable D call. Germline V lookup: CDR1 KGHSH, CDR2 LQKENI. This CDR3 region has 15 residues. The V gene lost 6 bases and the J gene lost 0 bases, with 9 bases spanning the gap. The DNA for the CDR3 is TGTGCCAGCTCCATTACGGGCTCTGGGGCCAACGTCCTGACTTTC. It translates to CASSITGSGANVLTF.